This passage covers 26 T cell receptor beta chains from one sample sequenced in a study of cytomegalovirus exposure and HLA in healthy donors. 60 Vbeta and 13 Jbeta primers were used in PCR. Using immunoSEQ multiplex PCR, the repertoire was profiled, and TCRdb retains in-frame clones only, with some absent. The sample includes some 150,000 clones, approximately 9% of them seen just once. Material for sequencing was PBMCs. All receptors derive from a male donor in good health and CMV-seronegative.

The chain has TRBV10-3 and TRBJ2-1; 10 bases are a match to TRBD2. The CDR3 has 15 amino acids. Losses at the gene ends were 2 bases for V and 7 bases for J; bases not matched to a gene: 5. Germline V gives CDR1 ENHRY, CDR2 SYGVKD. DNA of the CDR3: TGTGCCATCAGTGAGCAACTAGCGGGGCAAAATGAGCAGTTCTTC. Encoded protein: CAISEQLAGQNEQFF.

This sequence joins TRBV7-2 and TRBJ1-6; 8 positions match TRBD1. The CDR3 spans 16 residues. CDR1 and CDR2 from the germline V gene are SGHTA and FQGNSA. V shed 5 bases and J 10 bases; nucleotides not matched to a gene: 13. This CDR3 reads CASSLEPTGAQSPLHF. The CDR3 DNA follows: TGTGCCAGCAGCCTGGAACCGACAGGGGCCCAATCACCCCTCCACTTT. Based on the CDR3 plus reference TRBV7-2 and TRBJ1-6, the full variable domain is GAGVSQSPSNKVTEKGKDVELRCDPISGHTALYWYRQSLGQGLEFLIYFQGNSAPDKSGLPSDRFSAERTGGSVSTLTIQRTQQEDSAVYLCASSLEPTGAQSPLHFGNGTRLTVT.

The gene calls are TRBV2 and TRBJ1-2, with D maybe TRBD1 (5 bases). V was cut by 4 bases and J by 8 bases, with 17 bases left in between. The CDR3 runs to 14 residues. In germline, CDR1 is SNHLY, CDR2 FYNNEI. This CDR3 is CASSVGGVTRGYTF. The CDR3 nucleotides are TGTGCCAGCAGTGTCGGGGGAGTGACACGGGGCTACACCTTC. Drawing the rest from reference TRBV2 and TRBJ1-2, the complete variable domain is EPEVTQTPSHQVTQMGQEVILRCVPISNHLYFYWYRQILGQKVEFLVSFYNNEISEKSEIFDDQFSVERPDGSNFTLKIRSTKLEDSAMYFCASSVGGVTRGYTFGSGTRLTVV.

This chain links TRBV27 with TRBJ1-1, with D uncertain. The CDR3 has 14 residues. Germline V lookup: CDR1 MNHEY, CDR2 SMNVEV (reference sequence). Trimming shortened V by 2 bases and J by 5 bases, and 12 bases separated the two germline ends. In nucleotides, the CDR3 is TGTGCCAGCAGTTTAAGGACTGCTGCGACTGAAGCTTTCTTT. Encoded protein: CASSLRTAATEAFF.

J is TRBJ2-7 and V is TRBV19, with TRBD2 matching over 9 bases. The V and J ends lost 8 bases and 1 base, in that order; junction bases with no gene match: 9. The CDR3 runs to 15 residues. Germline CDR1 and CDR2: LNHDA and SQIVND (reference sequence). The CDR3 reads CASGRSGSGSYEQYF. CDR3 in DNA: TGTGCCAGTGGCCGTAGCGGGAGCGGTTCCTACGAGCAGTACTTC.

J is TRBJ2-1 and V is TRBV7-3; 7 nucleotides align to TRBD2. The ends lost 4 bases at V and 8 bases at J; junction bases unmatched: 11. The CDR3 sequence is 15 residues long. CDR1 is SGHTA, CDR2 FQGTGA, per germline. Here the CDR3 DNA reads TGTGCCAGCAGCTCACAAGGCGGGAGAGGAGATGAGCAGTTCTTC. Translation gives CASSSQGGRGDEQFF.

The chain uses TRBV7-6 and TRBJ2-2; maybe TRBD2 (6 bases). V lost 1 base and J 2 bases, leaving 17 bases between the germline ends. This CDR3 comprises 18 residues. CDR1 is SGHVS and CDR2 is FNYEAQ in the germline V gene. CDR3 bases: TGTGCCAGCAGCTTAGAAACCGGGACTTTACAAAACACCGGGGAGCTGTTTTTT. Translated, it gives CASSLETGTLQNTGELFF.

The chain is built from TRBV27 and TRBJ2-1, with D possibly being TRBD1 (6 bases). The CDR3 consists of 13 residues. In germline, CDR1 is MNHEY, CDR2 SMNVEV (reference sequence). Trimming took off 3 bases at V and 7 bases at J, with 10 bases between the two ends. The CDR3 spells CASSLQGINEQFF. The DNA for the CDR3 is TGTGCCAGCAGTTTGCAGGGGATTAATGAGCAGTTCTTC.

This clone was observed a handful of times. The sample contains more than one DNA sequence encoding this CDR3. V usage is TRBV13 and J usage is TRBJ2-1; D is perhaps TRBD2 (7 bases). Between the trimmed V and J ends, which lost 6 bases and 5 bases, there was a span of 14 bases. Per germline, CDR1 PRHDT and CDR2 FYEKMQ (reference sequence). The CDR3 length is 14 residues. CDR3 sequence (DNA): TGTGCCAGCAGAAGGGGGGGCCAGAACAATGAGCAGTTCTTC. Translation: CASRRGGQNNEQFF.

V gene TRBV11-2 combines with J gene TRBJ2-7, with D uncertain. Between the trimmed V and J ends, which lost 1 base and 3 bases, there was a span of 10 bases. The CDR3 loop spans 14 amino acids. The germline V gene encodes CDR1 SGHAT and CDR2 FQNNGV. The CDR3 DNA reads as TGTGCCAGCAGCTTAGGTAGTCGTATCTACGAGCAGTACTTC. It translates to CASSLGSRIYEQYF.

V and J are TRBV27 and TRBJ2-1; 7 positions match TRBD1. Germline assignment: CDR1 MNHEY and CDR2 SMNVEV (reference sequence). The length of the CDR3 is 13 residues. Losses at the gene ends were 6 bases for V and 8 bases for J; bases not matched to a gene: 7. The CDR3 loop is CASRLQGSHEQFF. In DNA, the CDR3 is TGTGCCAGCAGGCTACAGGGGAGCCATGAGCAGTTCTTC.

In this sample, this clone turned up a few times. The chain combines TRBV6-5 with TRBJ1-1, with 7 bases identical to TRBD1. This CDR3 comprises 12 residues. Germline-derived CDR1 and CDR2 are MNHEY and SVGAGI. V lost 5 bases and J lost 8; bases outside the gene matches: 5. As DNA, the CDR3 is TGTGCCAGCAGTACGACAGGGAGAGAAGCTTTCTTT. Residues: CASSTTGREAFF.

Only a few counts were recorded for this clone. Other DNA sequences in this specimen translate into the identical CDR3. The rearrangement uses TRBV7-2 and TRBJ2-7, with D possibly matching TRBD2 (6 bases). Germline lookup yields CDR1 SGHTA and CDR2 FQGNSA. CDR3 length: 15 residues. The germline V and J ends were trimmed by 1 base and 2 bases, with 12 bases remaining between them. This CDR3 reads CASSLEGGRTYEQYF. For the CDR3, the DNA is TGTGCCAGCAGCTTAGAAGGAGGGAGAACCTACGAGCAGTACTTC.

This clone has only a few counts. The V gene is TRBV19, the J gene TRBJ1-5; 7 nucleotides line up with TRBD1. Germline V lookup: CDR1 LNHDA, CDR2 SQIVND (reference sequence). J was trimmed by 2 bases and V by 1 base; bases with no gene match: 5. This CDR3 is 16 amino acids long. The CDR3 loop reads CASSIVRQGGNQPQHF. CDR3 nucleotides: TGTGCCAGTAGTATAGTCCGACAGGGTGGCAATCAGCCCCAGCATTTT.

This clone was seen a few times. The V call is TRBV7-2, the J call TRBJ1-2, with 7 nucleotides matching TRBD1. V shed 6 bases, J shed 1 base, and the junction held 8 bases outside the gene matches. The CDR3 totals 15 residues. The germline CDR1 and CDR2 sequences are SGHTA and FQGNSA. The CDR3 here is CASSPATGYNYGYTF. CDR3 nucleotides: TGTGCCAGCAGTCCAGCGACAGGGTATAACTATGGCTACACCTTC.

Only a few counts were recorded for this clone. This chain uses TRBV7-9 with TRBJ2-7; possible D gene TRBD2, 5 bases. The V end was cut by 2 bases, the J end by 3 bases, with 17 bases between. The CDR3 loop spans 16 amino acids. Germline lookup yields CDR1 SEHNR and CDR2 FQNEAQ (reference sequence). CDR3 nucleotide sequence: TGTGCCAGCAGCTTAACGGCGGGTGCTGGTGGCTACGAGCAGTACTTC. Its translation is CASSLTAGAGGYEQYF.

The chain is built from TRBV7-2 and TRBJ1-3; maybe TRBD1 (5 bases). The ends were cut back, 2 bases at V and 2 bases at J, with 10 bases in the middle. Germline V gives CDR1 SGHTA, CDR2 FQGNSA. CDR3 length: 15 residues. The CDR3 reads CASSLFPGAGNTIYF. CDR3 DNA sequence: TGTGCCAGCAGCTTATTTCCGGGGGCTGGAAACACCATATATTTT. The complete variable domain, with remaining parts taken from reference TRBV7-2 and TRBJ1-3, reads GAGVSQSPSNKVTEKGKDVELRCDPISGHTALYWYRQSLGQGLEFLIYFQGNSAPDKSGLPSDRFSAERTGGSVSTLTIQRTQQEDSAVYLCASSLFPGAGNTIYFGEGSWLTVV.

The V and J genes are TRBV10-3 and TRBJ2-3, with 13 bases matching TRBD2. The CDR3 covers 17 residues. The ends lost 9 bases at V and 1 base at J; junction bases unmatched: 10. CDR1 and CDR2 from the germline V gene are ENHRY and SYGVKD. The CDR3 bases are TGTGCCATTCGCCCGACTAGCGGGGGGATCGGCACAGATACGCAGTATTTT. Protein product: CAIRPTSGGIGTDTQYF.

The chain has TRBV29-1 and TRBJ1-2; TRBD1 aligns across 8 bases. The J segment lost 0 bases and the V segment lost 4 bases, leaving 4 bases of the junction unmatched. The CDR3 is made up of 14 amino acids. Germline CDR1 reads SQVTM; CDR2 reads ANQGSEA. The CDR3 sequence: CSVVTGDTNYGYTF. CDR3 DNA: TGCAGCGTTGTGACAGGGGACACTAACTATGGCTACACCTTC.

The chain employs TRBV6-6 and TRBJ2-7, with no clear D. The CDR3 spans 15 residues. Per the germline V gene, CDR1 is MNHNY and CDR2 is SVGAGI (reference sequence). Trimming took 0 bases from V and 2 from J, leaving 11 bases between them. CDR3 nucleotide sequence: TGTGCCAGCAGTTACTCGAGAGAACCGACCTACGAGCAGTACTTC. It codes for CASSYSREPTYEQYF.

The gene calls are TRBV5-3 and TRBJ1-5; 10 nucleotides align to TRBD1. Being an ORF, TRBV5-3 has a function that is uncertain. CDR3 size: 17 residues. The V gene end was trimmed by 1 base and the J gene end by 1 base; junction bases not matched to a gene: 5. The DNA for the CDR3 is TGTGCCAGAAGCTTGTGGGGACAGGGGAAAAGCAATCAGCCCCAGCATTTT. This translates into CARSLWGQGKSNQPQHF.

Only a few counts were recorded for this clone. The rearrangement joins TRBV4-2 to TRBJ2-7; D may be TRBD1 (6 bases). V lost 0 bases, J lost 5 bases, and 14 bases lay in between. CDR1 is LGHNA and CDR2 is YNFKEQ in the germline V gene. The CDR3 extends over 15 amino acids. The chain's CDR3 is CASSQEFGRGNEQYF. CDR3 DNA: TGTGCCAGCAGCCAAGAATTCGGCAGGGGAAACGAGCAGTACTTC.

This clone was counted only a few times. CDR3 DNA: TGTGCCAGCAGCTTTTTCGGGGAGTACGAGCAGTACTTC. Protein: CASSFFGEYEQYF. The V gene is TRBV11-3, the J gene TRBJ2-7, with D maybe TRBD2 (5 bases). V shed 3 bases and J shed 4 bases, with 10 bases lying between them. Germline V gene data show CDR1 as SGHNT and CDR2 as YENEEA. The CDR3 length is 13 residues. The whole variable domain, remainder taken from reference TRBV11-3 and TRBJ2-7, is EAGVVQSPRYKIIEKKQPVAFWCNPISGHNTLYWYLQNLGQGPELLIRYENEEAVDDSQLPKDRFSAERLKGVDSTLKIQPAELGDSAVYLCASSFFGEYEQYFGPGTRLTVT.

The rearrangement joins TRBV27 to TRBJ2-1; 12 bases are shared with TRBD1. Trimming at V came to 4 bases and at J to 10 bases, leaving 8 bases not matched to a gene. The CDR3 has 15 amino acids. Per germline, CDR1 MNHEY and CDR2 SMNVEV (reference sequence). CDR3 protein: CASSSGTGGRGEQFF. CDR3 coding DNA: TGTGCCAGCAGTTCCGGGACAGGGGGCAGGGGGGAGCAGTTCTTC.

As for this clone: The same CDR3 also results from other DNA sequences found in this sample. The chain couples TRBV2 to TRBJ2-7, with D possibly TRBD1 on 5 matching bases. CDR3 length: 16 amino acids. V lost 7 bases and J lost 2, with 21 bases in between. From germline, CDR1 is SNHLY and CDR2 FYNNEI. The CDR3 reads CASTSGALSPPYEQYF. CDR3 nucleotide sequence: TGTGCCAGCACCTCTGGGGCGTTATCACCCCCCTACGAGCAGTACTTC.

The rearrangement uses TRBV6-5 and TRBJ1-6; D is unresolved. The CDR3 consists of 16 residues. CDR1 is MNHEY, CDR2 SVGAGI, per germline. V was clipped by 2 bases and J by 0 bases, with 8 bases between them. Here the CDR3 DNA reads TGTGCCAGCAGTTACCAGTGGAGCTCCTATAATTCACCCCTCCACTTT. Translating gives CASSYQWSSYNSPLHF.